Below are 24 T cell receptor beta chains sequenced from a single sample in a study of blood T cell repertoires in COVID-19 (TCRdb year 2020). Receptor libraries were prepared by the immunoSEQ multiplex PCR assay. TCRdb took over this immuneACCESS table, retaining in-frame rearrangements with V and J assigned. Such tables are incomplete; in checked studies, under half of the missing clones stem from an unresolved V gene, and the remainder is unexplained. In all, the sample holds 300,000 to 400,000 clones, and about 87% of those were seen once. Around 8% of the sample goes to the ten largest clones. Material for sequencing was peripheral blood. The receptors derive from a woman between 50 and 59 years old who had recovered from COVID-19.

In this sample, this clone turned up once. CDR3 nucleotides: TGTGCCAGCTCTAGCGGGATTAGCTACGAGCAGTACTTC. Encoded protein: CASSSGISYEQYF. The chain is built from TRBV6-5 and TRBJ2-7; 9 nucleotides line up with TRBD2. The CDR3 contains 13 residues. The V gene's germline CDR1 is MNHEY and CDR2 SVGAGI. The V and J ends lost 8 bases and 3 bases, in that order; junction bases with no gene match: 5.

In the case of this clone: This sample includes further DNA sequences coding for the same CDR3. CDR3 region: CSASRLAGAYEQYF. The DNA of the CDR3 is TGCAGTGCCAGTCGACTAGCGGGAGCCTACGAGCAGTACTTC. The chain employs TRBV20-1 and TRBJ2-7; the match to TRBD2 covers 12 bases. The CDR3 is 14 amino acids. Trimming at V came to 6 bases and at J to 2 bases, leaving 5 bases not matched to a gene. Germline V lookup: CDR1 DFQATT, CDR2 SNEGSKA (reference sequence).

The chain links TRBV7-9 to TRBJ1-1; 8 positions agree with TRBD1. Looked up from germline, CDR1 is SEHNR and CDR2 is FQNEAQ (reference sequence). The CDR3 contains 16 residues. The V segment lost 8 bases and the J segment 4 bases; nucleotides outside the gene matches: 15. Written as DNA, the CDR3 is TGTGCCAGCCGTTTCCCTATGGGCAGGGGGCCCACTGAAGCTTTCTTT. It is translated as CASRFPMGRGPTEAFF.

Regarding this clone: A junction end diverges from the germline sequence, so it may reflect a read error. The rearrangement links TRBV30 to TRBJ2-7; 7 bases are shared with TRBD1. This CDR3 is 12 amino acids long. Per the germline V gene, CDR1 is GTSNPN and CDR2 is SVGIG (reference sequence). The CDR3 nucleotides are TGTGCCTGGAGTGTACGGAGGACAGGACCAGCCTTC. Translated: CAWSVRRTGPAF.

The chain combines TRBV24-1 with TRBJ2-3; the match to TRBD2 covers 7 bases. The J segment lost 2 bases and the V segment lost 4 bases, leaving 2 bases of the junction unmatched. Germline assignment: CDR1 KGHDR and CDR2 SFDVKD. CDR3 length: 14 amino acids. The CDR3 sequence: CATSDLAATDTQYF. The CDR3 DNA is TGTGCCACCAGTGACCTAGCGGCCACAGATACGCAGTATTTT.

This chain connects TRBV11-3 to TRBJ1-3, with no clear D. This CDR3 spans 15 amino acids. From germline, CDR1 is SGHNT and CDR2 YENEEA. Trimming shortened V by 0 bases and J by 0 bases, and 6 bases separated the two germline ends. CDR3 in amino acids: CASSLDQFSGNTIYF. The CDR3 nucleotides are TGTGCCAGCAGCTTAGATCAGTTCTCTGGAAACACCATATATTTT.

This clone showed up just a few times. The V and J genes are TRBV19 and TRBJ1-1; D not resolved. V was cut by 6 bases and J by 8 bases, with 13 bases left in between. This CDR3 spans 12 amino acids. Germline-derived CDR1 and CDR2 are LNHDA and SQIVND (reference sequence). Here the CDR3 reads CASRAREGEAFF. Written as DNA, the CDR3 is TGTGCCAGTAGAGCTCGAGAGGGCGAAGCTTTCTTT.

The rearrangement uses TRBV7-9 and TRBJ1-2; 8 positions agree with TRBD1. The germline CDR1 and CDR2 sequences are SEHNR and FQNEAQ (reference sequence). CDR3 length: 17 residues. The trim removed 4 bases at V and 1 base at J, leaving 11 bases unmatched. The DNA of the CDR3 is TGTGCCAGCAGCTCTACGAATTCAGGGGGCATTAACTATGGCTACACCTTC. Amino acid sequence: CASSSTNSGGINYGYTF.

V gene TRBV9 combines with J gene TRBJ2-2; D might be TRBD2 (5 bases). V lost 0 bases, J lost 9 bases, and 9 bases lay in between. CDR3 length: 13 amino acids. The germline CDR1 and CDR2 sequences are SGDLS and YYNGEE. The CDR3 spells CASSVAAGRELFF. The CDR3 DNA sequence: TGTGCCAGCAGCGTAGCGGCGGGCCGGGAGCTGTTTTTT.

The rearrangement uses TRBV19 and TRBJ1-5, with D perhaps TRBD1 (5 bases). Germline CDR1 LNHDA, CDR2 SQIVND (reference sequence). The CDR3 runs 16 residues. Trimming took off 5 bases at V and 2 bases at J, with 16 bases between the two ends. For the CDR3, the DNA is TGTGCCAGTAGTCCCCTCTCAGGGCAACGCAATCAGCCCCAGCATTTT. It codes for CASSPLSGQRNQPQHF.

V usage is TRBV6-5 and J usage is TRBJ1-5; D perhaps matches TRBD1 (6 bases). The CDR3 loop spans 13 amino acids. V was trimmed by 11 bases and J by 3 bases, leaving 14 bases between them. Germline values: CDR1 MNHEY, CDR2 SVGAGI. The CDR3 is CAALRGANQPQHF. As DNA, the CDR3 is TGTGCCGCCCTCCGGGGGGCCAATCAGCCCCAGCATTTT.

This clone was recorded a few times. The CDR3 region has the DNA TGCGCCAGCAGCCAAATAGGGACAGGCTCGAACACTGAAGCTTTCTTT. It codes for CASSQIGTGSNTEAFF. This chain joins TRBV5-1 and TRBJ1-1; 8 bases fit TRBD1. Trimming took 4 bases from V and 1 from J; bases not matched to a gene: 9. CDR1 is SGHRS, CDR2 YFSETQ, per germline. The CDR3 sequence is 16 residues long.

V is TRBV5-1 and J is TRBJ2-2, with D perhaps matching TRBD2 (5 bases). Germline V CDR1 and CDR2: SGHRS, YFSETQ. The CDR3 runs to 15 residues. V lost 3 bases to trimming and J lost 3 bases, with 12 bases between them. CDR3 residues: CASSSGWADTGELFF. DNA of the CDR3: TGCGCCAGCAGCTCGGGGTGGGCGGACACCGGGGAGCTGTTTTTT.

This clone was counted a single time. The chain carries TRBV3-1 (or the pseudogene TRBV3-2) and TRBJ1-4; the D gene is possibly TRBD1 (5 bases). V shed 2 bases and J shed 8 bases, with 15 bases lying between them. Germline CDR1 and CDR2: LGHDT and YNNKEL (reference sequence). This CDR3 comprises 15 residues. CDR3 coding DNA: TGTGCCAGCAGCCAAAATAGTGGGGCACGGGAAAAACTGTTTTTT. Translating gives CASSQNSGAREKLFF.

J is TRBJ2-2 and V is TRBV28, with 10 nucleotides matching TRBD2. The CDR3 spans 18 residues. V lost 1 base to trimming and J lost 3 bases; unmatched junction nucleotides: 8. The germline V gene has CDR1 MDHEN and CDR2 SYDVKM. The CDR3 sequence is CASSLYPSGGWDTGELFF. CDR3 nucleotides: TGTGCCAGCAGTTTATATCCTAGCGGGGGATGGGACACCGGGGAGCTGTTTTTT.

J is TRBJ1-6 and V is TRBV7-2; D is perhaps TRBD1 (6 bases). The germline CDR1 and CDR2 sequences are SGHTA and FQGNSA. V lost 5 bases and J lost 6, with 14 bases in between. This CDR3 spans 15 amino acids. The CDR3 protein is CASSLRQALNSPLHF. As DNA, the CDR3 is TGTGCCAGCAGCCTCCGACAGGCCCTTAATTCACCCCTCCACTTT.

The chain carries TRBV7-8 and TRBJ2-5, with a possible D match to TRBD2 (5 bases). This CDR3 region has 14 residues. Germline CDR1 and CDR2: SGHVS and FQNEAQ. Trimming stripped 5 bases from V and 2 bases from J, with 12 bases between. This chain's CDR3 is CASSPLSGQETQYF. CDR3 in DNA: TGTGCCAGCAGCCCCTTGTCGGGGCAAGAGACCCAGTACTTC.

The chain uses TRBV2 and TRBJ1-2, with D possibly TRBD1 on 5 matching bases. The V and J ends lost 6 bases and 10 bases respectively, with 15 bases between them. This CDR3 comprises 12 residues. Germline V gene sequence: CDR1 SNHLY, CDR2 FYNNEI. The CDR3 spells CASRAQGSYYTF. CDR3 nucleotide sequence: TGTGCCAGCAGGGCGCAGGGCAGCTACTACACCTTC.

The chain has TRBV3-1 (or the pseudogene TRBV3-2) and TRBJ1-5; no firm D call. CDR3 size: 15 residues. Germline V gene sequence: CDR1 LGHDT, CDR2 YNNKEL (reference sequence). Trimming took 1 base from V and 5 from J, leaving 12 bases between them. CDR3 protein: CASSQAGGLDQPQHF. CDR3 sequence (DNA): TGTGCCAGCAGCCAAGCTGGCGGGCTAGATCAGCCCCAGCATTTT.

This clone was detected once. This chain connects TRBV6-5 to TRBJ1-3, with 8 bases lining up with TRBD1. Germline values: CDR1 MNHEY, CDR2 SVGAGI. Trimming took 6 bases from V and 4 from J; bases not matched to a gene: 5. The CDR3 is 14 residues long. CDR3 sequence reads: CASSRTGSGNTIYF. DNA for the CDR3: TGTGCCAGCAGCCGGACAGGGTCCGGAAACACCATATATTTT.

V gene TRBV5-5 combines with J gene TRBJ1-2; D is undetermined. The germline CDR1 and CDR2 sequences are SGHKS and YYEKEE (reference sequence). CDR3 length: 15 amino acids. The V and J ends lost 0 bases and 0 bases respectively, with 9 bases between them. This CDR3 is CASSLATTANYGYTF. CDR3 sequence (DNA): TGTGCCAGCAGCTTGGCCACAACAGCTAACTATGGCTACACCTTC.

The V and J genes are TRBV27 and TRBJ1-2; 8 bases agree with TRBD1. V shed 5 bases, J shed 3 bases, and the junction held 11 bases outside the gene matches. CDR3 length: 16 residues. Per germline, CDR1 MNHEY and CDR2 SMNVEV (reference sequence). For the CDR3, the DNA is TGTGCCAGCAGTCCCCGCGTGGGACAGGTGGACTATGGCTACACCTTC. Amino acids: CASSPRVGQVDYGYTF.

This clone was observed a few times. The chain links TRBV7-9 to TRBJ2-7; 15 nucleotides line up with TRBD2. Germline V lookup: CDR1 SEHNR, CDR2 FQNEAQ (reference sequence). The CDR3 is 18 amino acids. V trimming: 4 bases; J trimming: 7 bases; junction bases outside the gene matches: 14. The CDR3 DNA reads as TGTGCCAGCAGCTCCGTTGGACTAGCGGGAGGGCCCGGGGGGGAGCAGTACTTC. It specifies CASSSVGLAGGPGGEQYF.

The rearrangement links TRBV4-2 to TRBJ1-5, with D perhaps matching TRBD1 (5 bases). V lost 0 bases, J lost 0 bases, and 12 bases lay in between. The CDR3 loop spans 17 amino acids. In germline, CDR1 is LGHNA, CDR2 YNFKEQ. Written as DNA, the CDR3 is TGTGCCAGCAGCCAAGATGTAGGGGCAGTTAGCAATCAGCCCCAGCATTTT. Translation gives CASSQDVGAVSNQPQHF.